This T cell receptor beta chain was identified during a study of blood T cell repertoires in COVID-19 (TCRdb year 2020). In the study overall: Samples covering the acute and convalescent phases of COVID-19 were provided by collaborators in the United States, Italy and Spain. The prospective study material was composed of cDNA or gDNA derived from T cells, B-cell-depleted T cells, or PBMCs. The dataset comprised deeply sampled blood TCRbeta repertoires from subjects exposed to, actively infected with, or recovered from COVID-19. The repertoires were released in a freely available public database meant as a resource for research on the immune response to SARS-CoV-2. The samples were drawn from the first 160 participants of the ongoing ImmuneRACE study and from more than 1,000 subjects provided by 6 global collaborators. A de-identified subject ID, COVID-19 status, age in years and sex were almost always included in the sample metadata. Where HLA class I and class II types were available, the types were taken from metadata supplied by the sample provider, not from assay-based typing.

Participants in the prospective study were aged about 18 to 95 years, lived in approximately 26 United States geographic areas, and enrolled through a virtual design. To assign participants to cohorts, the prospective study relied on clinical history that participants themselves reported in a screening survey and a study questionnaire. Recovered participants in ImmuneRACE Cohort 3 were defined as having two consecutive negative NP/OP PCR tests, clearance from a healthcare professional, or resolution of symptoms. In the prospective study, mobile phlebotomists collected whole blood, serum and a nasopharyngeal or oropharyngeal swab from each participant. Participants in the prospective study had the option to provide additional blood draws and questionnaires over a roughly 2-month period. Prospective study blood samples were shipped either frozen or at room temperature before DNA extraction. Results the study describes overall, beyond this receptor: Clinical and demographic metadata were provided uncurated, with the amount varying by source and participant.

Trimming costs V 2 bases and J 2 bases, and their ends lie 7 bases apart. CDR1 KGHSH and CDR2 LQKENI were looked up in the germline V gene. Including cysteine and phenylalanine, the CDR3 has 14 amino acids. Of the read, only the CDR3 DNA is kept; its 42 bases are in frame from base 1. As to this clone: This receptor's antigen is unknown. It has no much larger one-base neighbor in the sample; base qualities were not kept.

The immunoSEQ Assay, a bias-controlled multiplex PCR, was used to amplify TCRbeta CDR3 regions from genomic DNA. In the original analysis: The number of nucleated cells in each sample was estimated by amplification of reference gene primers within the assay. Sequence reads were collapsed and filtered to measure the absolute abundance of every unique TCRbeta CDR3 rearrangement. For each sample, productive Simpson clonality was calculated as the square root of Simpson's diversity index over productive rearrangements. TCRdb mirrors the immuneACCESS table, restricted to in-frame sequences. Some clones are absent from its copies; in checked studies, under half trace to an unresolved V gene, and the reason for the others is unknown. The V and J calls and clone size are taken from that table; D and trimming were inferred from the DNA. The sample profile shows 250,000 to 300,000 clones; 90% of them were found once. The top ten hold approximately 1.2% of the sample.

In this chain, TRBV18 is recombined with TRBJ1-5; perhaps TRBD1 is the D gene, with 5 bases matching. Sequencing input: PBMCs or T cells enriched from blood (not recorded which). The clonotype comes from a woman in her twenties or thirties who had recovered from COVID-19. The base sequence is TGTGCCAGCTCACCAGGGGCTCGCAATCAGCCCCAGCATTTT. Translated, this gives CASSPGARNQPQHF.